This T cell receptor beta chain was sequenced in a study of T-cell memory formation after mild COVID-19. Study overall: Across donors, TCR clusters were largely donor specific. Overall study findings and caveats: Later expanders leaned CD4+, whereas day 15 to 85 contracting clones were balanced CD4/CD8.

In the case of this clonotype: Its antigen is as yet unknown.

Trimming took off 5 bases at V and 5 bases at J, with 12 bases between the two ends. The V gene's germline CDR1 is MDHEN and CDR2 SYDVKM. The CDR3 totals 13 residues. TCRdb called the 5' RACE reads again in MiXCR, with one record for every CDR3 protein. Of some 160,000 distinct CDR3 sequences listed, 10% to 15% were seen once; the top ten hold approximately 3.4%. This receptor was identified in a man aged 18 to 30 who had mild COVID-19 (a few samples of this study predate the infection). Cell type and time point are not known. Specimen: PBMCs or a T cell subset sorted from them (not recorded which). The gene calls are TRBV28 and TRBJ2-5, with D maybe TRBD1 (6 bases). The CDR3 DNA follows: TGTGCCAGCAGTGCACAGGGCCGCGAGACCCAGTACTTC. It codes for CASSAQGRETQYF.